This T cell receptor beta chain was sequenced in a study of T cell clones after liver transplantation. Study-level background: TCRbeta sequencing after a pre-transplant mixed lymphocyte reaction identified graft-donor-reactive clones, later tracked in post-transplant blood. As an antigen-independent comparator, third-party-reactive TCRbeta sequences came from pre-transplant mixed lymphocyte reactions. Study-wide results and caveats: In 5 of 8 subjects, circulating graft-donor-reactive CD4 TCRbeta sequences fell significantly after transplant. Post-transplant time points were not standardized, so conclusions are preliminary.

Assay used: immunoSEQ multiplex PCR; TCRdb lists only in-frame clones, some missing. The sample holds tens of thousands of clones, 80% to 85% seen once. CDR3 length equals 17 residues. Deletions cut 2 bases from V and 1 base from J, with 17 bases between. Looked up from germline, CDR1 is SEHNR and CDR2 is FQNEAQ (reference sequence). Comment on this clone: Antigen specificity is unknown.

The J gene is TRBJ1-2, the V gene TRBV7-9, with a tentative D call TRBD1 (5 bases). The origin of this receptor is a human patient who received a liver transplant. A subset of T cells may come from the graft donor. This specimen was CD4+ T cells from blood, taken 46 months after liver transplant. CDR3 coding DNA: TGTGCCAGCAGCTTAAGTCCAGGGAGGCCCCTTAACTATGGCTACACCTTC. This translates into CASSLSPGRPLNYGYTF.